These 31 T cell receptor beta chains were all obtained from the same sample, sequenced in a study of cytomegalovirus exposure and HLA in healthy donors. Use of 60 Vbeta and 13 Jbeta primers characterized the PCR. The repertoire was sequenced with immunoSEQ multiplex PCR; TCRdb's copy has only in-frame clones and lacks some. The sample lists around 100,000 clones, roughly 70% occurring once. Input material: PBMCs. The receptors shown here come from a woman in her forties or fifties in good health and CMV-seronegative.

V and J are TRBV10-3 and TRBJ2-3, with 11 positions matching TRBD2. V dropped 11 bases and J dropped 5; count of bases not matched to a gene: 9. This CDR3 is 14 amino acids long. Germline V gene sequence: CDR1 ENHRY, CDR2 SYGVKD. CDR3 in amino acids: CASASGRNLDTQYF. CDR3 DNA: TGTGCCTCCGCTAGCGGGAGGAATCTAGATACGCAGTATTTT.

This clone has a single count. J is TRBJ2-5 and V is TRBV29-1; 9 bases are a match to TRBD1. Unmatched junction bases numbered 6, after V lost 5 bases and J lost 5 bases. The CDR3 totals 13 residues. The germline V gene encodes CDR1 SQVTM and CDR2 ANQGSEA. The CDR3 is CSVYGQGRETQYF. The CDR3 coding sequence is TGCAGCGTTTACGGACAGGGGAGGGAGACCCAGTACTTC. Using reference TRBV29-1 and TRBJ2-5 for the parts outside the CDR3, the full variable domain is SAVISQKPSRDICQRGTSLTIQCQVDSQVTMMFWYRQQPGQSLTLIATANQGSEATYESGFVIDKFPISRPNLTFSTLTVSNMSPEDSSIYLCSVYGQGRETQYFGPGTRLLVL.

The chain has TRBV7-9 and TRBJ2-3; 15 bases agree with TRBD2. The V gene end was trimmed by 4 bases and the J gene end by 3 bases; junction bases not matched to a gene: 2. CDR3 length equals 16 residues. Germline values: CDR1 SEHNR, CDR2 FQNEAQ (reference sequence). The chain's CDR3 is CASSSGLAGGTDTQYF. CDR3 coding DNA: TGTGCCAGCAGCTCCGGACTAGCGGGAGGGACAGATACGCAGTATTTT.

This chain uses TRBV30 with TRBJ2-5, with D unresolved. In germline, CDR1 is GTSNPN, CDR2 SVGIG (reference sequence). The CDR3 spans 15 residues. V was cut by 2 bases and J by 4 bases, with 17 bases left in between. The CDR3 DNA reads TGTGCCTGGAGTCCACTTTCTGCCAGGCCAGAGACCCAGTACTTC. Translated, it gives CAWSPLSARPETQYF.

Of note for this clone: Other DNA sequences in this sample translate to the same CDR3. CDR3 region: CASSTGTYNEQFF. DNA for the CDR3: TGTGCCAGTAGTACAGGGACTTACAATGAGCAGTTCTTC. The chain has TRBV19 and TRBJ2-1; possibly TRBD2 for D (6 bases). Germline CDR1 and CDR2: LNHDA and SQIVND (reference sequence). The CDR3 extends over 13 amino acids. V was clipped by 4 bases and J by 4 bases, with 8 bases between them.

The rearrangement links TRBV29-1 to TRBJ2-5; a possible D gene is TRBD2 (5 bases). Gene TRBJ2-7 matches the end of the DNA better, so the J call may be wrong. The CDR3 consists of 13 residues. Germline values: CDR1 SQVTM, CDR2 ANQGSEA. The CDR3, as DNA: TGCAGCGTTGTCCAGGCGGGTTCCTACGAGCAGTACTTC. As protein: CSVVQAGSYEQYF.

This sequence joins TRBV28 and TRBJ2-2; 10 nucleotides match TRBD2. With V trimmed by 3 bases and J by 4 bases, 11 bases remained unmatched. The CDR3 extends over 18 amino acids. Germline values: CDR1 MDHEN, CDR2 SYDVKM. CDR3 sequence (DNA): TGTGCCAGCAGTTTCCGGCTAGCGGGAGATTTGAGCACCGGGGAGCTGTTTTTT. This gives the protein CASSFRLAGDLSTGELFF.

The chain links TRBV10-1 to TRBJ1-6; D ambiguous. CDR3 length equals 14 residues. Germline V gene lookup returns CDR1 WNHNN and CDR2 SYGVQD (reference sequence). The V end lost 5 bases, the J end lost 7 bases, and 12 bases lay between the germline ends. The CDR3 nucleotides are TGCGCCAGCAGTCCCGGCAGCGTGAATTCACCCCTCCACTTT. Amino acids: CASSPGSVNSPLHF.

V usage is TRBV12-5 and J usage is TRBJ2-1; D remains unclear. V lost 0 bases to trimming and J lost 4 bases, with 10 bases between them. The CDR3 has 15 amino acids. Germline values: CDR1 LGHNT, CDR2 FRNRAP. CDR3 protein: CASGLVASTYNEQFF. CDR3 bases: TGTGCTAGTGGTTTGGTGGCTAGTACTTACAATGAGCAGTTCTTC. Using reference TRBV12-5 and TRBJ2-1 for the parts outside the CDR3, the full variable domain is DARVTQTPRHKVTEMGQEVTMRCQPILGHNTVFWYRQTMMQGLELLAYFRNRAPLDDSGMPKDRFSAEMPDATLATLKIQPSEPRDSAVYFCASGLVASTYNEQFFGPGTRLTVL.

The rearrangement uses TRBV5-1 and TRBJ2-5, with TRBD2 matching 9 bases. The V gene end was trimmed by 5 bases and the J gene end by 11 bases; junction bases not matched to a gene: 10. The germline gives CDR1 SGHRS, CDR2 YFSETQ. This CDR3 comprises 13 residues. The CDR3 sequence: CASSPTTSGEQYF. CDR3 nucleotide sequence: TGCGCCAGCAGTCCCACGACTAGCGGTGAGCAGTACTTC.

The rearrangement links TRBV4-1 to TRBJ2-2, with 10 bases lining up with TRBD1. V shed 3 bases, J shed 3 bases, and the junction held 16 bases outside the gene matches. The CDR3 is made up of 20 amino acids. Germline CDR1 and CDR2: MGHRA and YSYEKL. CDR3 in amino acids: CASSHRRGESGQGYTGELFF. DNA for the CDR3: TGCGCCAGCAGCCATAGGCGAGGCGAATCGGGACAGGGGTACACCGGGGAGCTGTTTTTT.

This sequence joins TRBV5-4 and TRBJ2-3, with a weak D call TRBD2 (5 bases). Trimming cost V 3 bases and J 3 bases, with 17 bases left between them. The CDR3 totals 16 residues. In germline, CDR1 is SGHNT, CDR2 YYREEE (reference sequence). The CDR3: CASSSMERLVTDTQYF. The CDR3 coding sequence is TGTGCCAGCAGCTCAATGGAGCGGCTAGTGACAGATACGCAGTATTTT. Variable domain in full (rest from reference TRBV5-4 and TRBJ2-3): ETGVTQSPTHLIKTRGQQVTLRCSSQSGHNTVSWYQQALGQGPQFIFQYYREEENGRGNFPPRFSGLQFPNYSSELNVNALELDDSALYLCASSSMERLVTDTQYFGPGTRLTVL.

The rearrangement joins TRBV7-9 to TRBJ1-4; TRBD1 aligns across 7 bases. Trimming at V came to 2 bases and at J to 5 bases, leaving 2 bases not matched to a gene. The germline CDR1 and CDR2 sequences are SEHNR and FQNEAQ (reference sequence). This CDR3 comprises 14 residues. The CDR3 nucleotides read TGTGCCAGCAGCTTAAGACAGGGAAATGAAAAACTGTTTTTT. This translates into CASSLRQGNEKLFF.

A remark on this clone: The junction departs from germline at one end; a sequencing error may be responsible. The chain has TRBV4-3 and TRBJ2-2, with D possibly matching TRBD1 (6 bases). Looked up from germline, CDR1 is LGHNA and CDR2 is YSLEER. There are 15 residues in the CDR3. CDR3 sequence reads: CAGSQARTDTGELFF. The DNA for the CDR3 is TGCGCCGGCAGCCAAGCCCGGACAGACACCGGGGAGCTGTTTTTT.

The CDR3 DNA follows: TGTGCCAGCAGTGAAACGACAGGGACTCCCCACCGGGAGACCCAGTACTTC. Protein product: CASSETTGTPHRETQYF. The chain employs TRBV6-1 and TRBJ2-5; TRBD1 is a possible D gene (7 bases). The ends were cut back, 2 bases at V and 5 bases at J, with 21 bases in the middle. Germline loops: CDR1 MNHNS, CDR2 SASEGT. This CDR3 is 17 amino acids long.

The J gene is TRBJ2-3, the V gene TRBV7-7; TRBD2 aligns across 12 bases. V dropped 5 bases and J dropped 5; count of bases not matched to a gene: 2. CDR3 size: 14 residues. Germline CDR1 SSHAT, CDR2 FNYEAQ (reference sequence). The CDR3 DNA reads TGTGCCAGCAGCCTGGGACTAGCGGGAGATACGCAGTATTTT. It specifies CASSLGLAGDTQYF.

The chain links TRBV21-1 to TRBJ1-1; the table's D gene call, TRBD1, was not cross checked with the DNA. TRBV21-1 is recorded as a pseudogene. The CDR3 totals 17 residues. The CDR3 here is CASSNDIMGHSNTEAFF. The CDR3 DNA is TGTGCCAGCAGCAATGATATAATGGGACATTCGAACACTGAAGCTTTCTTT.

This clone has just a few counts. The chain uses TRBV10-3 and TRBJ2-7, with 11 bases that match TRBD2. The CDR3 loop spans 15 amino acids. The V segment lost 4 bases and the J segment 4 bases; nucleotides outside the gene matches: 6. The V gene's germline CDR1 is ENHRY and CDR2 SYGVKD. The CDR3 nucleotides are TGTGCCATCAGTGCGGGGACTAGCGGAGGATACGAGCAGTACTTC. It translates to CAISAGTSGGYEQYF.

The V and J genes are TRBV7-2 and TRBJ2-7; 12 bases line up with TRBD2. The V segment lost 5 bases and the J segment 3 bases; nucleotides outside the gene matches: 5. The CDR3 is 15 residues long. Per germline, CDR1 SGHTA and CDR2 FQGNSA. The DNA of the CDR3 is TGTGCCAGCAGCAGGACTAGCGGGATAGGCTACGAGCAGTACTTC. Protein sequence: CASSRTSGIGYEQYF.

The chain links TRBV10-1 to TRBJ2-3; 8 nucleotides agree with TRBD2. The CDR3 loop spans 14 amino acids. The J segment lost 5 bases and the V segment lost 5 bases, leaving 6 bases of the junction unmatched. Looked up from germline, CDR1 is WNHNN and CDR2 is SYGVQD (reference sequence). CDR3 nucleotide sequence: TGCGCCAGCAGTCGGGGGGGGAAGGGAGATACGCAGTATTTT. Translating gives CASSRGGKGDTQYF.

The V call is TRBV15, the J call TRBJ2-2; 9 nucleotides line up with TRBD2. Germline-derived CDR1 and CDR2 are LNHNV and YYDKDF (reference sequence). The CDR3 contains 15 residues. The ends lost 3 bases at V and 5 bases at J; junction bases unmatched: 4. The DNA for the CDR3 is TGTGCCACCAGCAGGGGGACTAGCAGAACCGGGGAGCTGTTTTTT. Residues: CATSRGTSRTGELFF. Drawing the rest from reference TRBV15 and TRBJ2-2, the complete variable domain is DAMVIQNPRYQVTQFGKPVTLSCSQTLNHNVMYWYQQKSSQAPKLLFHYYDKDFNNEADTPDNFQSRRPNTSFCFLDIRSPGLGDTAMYLCATSRGTSRTGELFFGEGSRLTVL.

This clone showed up just a few times. V gene TRBV7-8 combines with J gene TRBJ2-7; maybe TRBD1 (5 bases). This CDR3 is 13 amino acids long. The V gene's germline CDR1 is SGHVS and CDR2 FQNEAQ. With 3 bases removed from V and 1 base from J, the gap between germline ends came to 7 bases. CDR3 sequence: CASSFDRSYEQYF. In nucleotides, the CDR3 is TGTGCCAGCAGCTTTGACAGATCCTACGAGCAGTACTTC.

The rearrangement links TRBV15 to TRBJ1-2; D ambiguous. Germline loops: CDR1 LNHNV, CDR2 YYDKDF (reference sequence). The V end was cut by 0 bases, the J end by 8 bases, with 10 bases between. The CDR3 extends over 13 amino acids. In nucleotides, the CDR3 is TGTGCCACCAGCAGAGAACCCCTATACGGCTACACCTTC. Translation: CATSREPLYGYTF.

This chain links TRBV29-1 with TRBJ1-1; D unresolved. Trimming removed 4 bases at V and 2 bases at J, with 11 bases between. The germline CDR1 and CDR2 sequences are SQVTM and ANQGSEA. The CDR3 covers 13 residues. For the CDR3, the DNA is TGCAGCGTTGGGGTTCAGGCCAACACTGAAGCTTTCTTT. Its protein is CSVGVQANTEAFF.

The chain recombines TRBV6-5 with TRBJ1-6; maybe TRBD1 (6 bases). The V and J ends lost 0 bases and 7 bases respectively, with 13 bases between them. The CDR3 is made up of 16 amino acids. Germline values: CDR1 MNHEY, CDR2 SVGAGI. CDR3 in amino acids: CASSYSGSGGNSPLHF. The DNA for the CDR3 is TGTGCCAGCAGTTACTCCGGATCGGGGGGCAATTCACCCCTCCACTTT.

This chain uses TRBV4-2 with TRBJ2-1; unclear D gene. Per germline, CDR1 LGHNA and CDR2 YNFKEQ. V was cut by 0 bases and J by 8 bases, with 14 bases left in between. The CDR3 sequence is 15 residues long. The CDR3 DNA reads as TGTGCCAGCAGCCAAGATCGTACTACGGTCGATGAGCAGTTCTTC. It yields the protein CASSQDRTTVDEQFF.

This clone has just a few counts. The V gene is TRBV11-2, the J gene TRBJ1-1; D call uncertain. This CDR3 spans 13 amino acids. Germline assignment: CDR1 SGHAT and CDR2 FQNNGV. With 1 base removed from V and 2 bases from J, the gap between germline ends came to 5 bases. The DNA for the CDR3 is TGTGCCAGCAGCTTAGTTCCTAACACTGAAGCTTTCTTT. This translates into CASSLVPNTEAFF.

This clone appeared a single time. The rearrangement uses TRBV5-1 and TRBJ1-2; D perhaps matches TRBD1 (5 bases). The length of the CDR3 is 16 residues. Germline assignment: CDR1 SGHRS and CDR2 YFSETQ. Trimming removed 0 bases from V and 0 bases from J, with 12 bases in between. The CDR3, as DNA: TGCGCCAGCAGCTTGGGTGGGGCGCACCCTAACTATGGCTACACCTTC. Its translation: CASSLGGAHPNYGYTF.

This rearrangement joins TRBV2 to TRBJ2-2, with 7 bases lining up with TRBD1. V lost 5 bases and J lost 4; bases outside the gene matches: 4. This CDR3 contains 14 residues. Germline V gene data show CDR1 as SNHLY and CDR2 as FYNNEI. CDR3 DNA: TGTGCCAGCAGTCCGGGACAGCCCACCGGGGAGCTGTTTTTT. Its translation: CASSPGQPTGELFF.

The chain combines TRBV7-9 with TRBJ2-7; 7 bases map to TRBD2. Germline V gene sequence: CDR1 SEHNR, CDR2 FQNEAQ (reference sequence). V was pared by 0 bases and J by 5 bases, with 4 bases of the junction left unmatched. The CDR3 runs to 14 residues. The CDR3 nucleotides are TGTGCCAGCAGCTTAGCGCGGGAGCTAAACGAGCAGTACTTC. This translates into CASSLARELNEQYF.

The CDR3 DNA reads TGTGCCAGCAGTTGGGACAGCTTACGAAAACTGTTTTTT. Amino acid sequence: CASSWDSLRKLFF. The rearrangement joins TRBV6-6 to TRBJ1-4; 7 bases align to TRBD1. The junction had 6 bases not matched to a gene; V was cut back by 4 bases and J by 10 bases. This CDR3 region has 13 residues. Germline CDR1 MNHNY, CDR2 SVGAGI (reference sequence).